Below are 21 T cell receptor beta chains sequenced from a single sample in a study of regulatory T cells in long-lasting Graves disease. iRepertoire HTBI primers and Arm-PCR of CDR3 regions built TCR beta libraries. In TCRdb, the multiplex PCR reads were re-called with MiXCR into one record per CDR3 protein. The sample has 450,000 to 650,000 distinct CDR3 sequences; about 15% are singletons. Regarding time point: newly diagnosed GD, antithyroid drugs for less than 3 months. The TCR library was made from RNA extracted from PBMCs. The same specimen was also included in a second study, on T cells in Graves' hyperthyroidism and ophthalmopathy.

The starting material was peripheral blood mononuclear cells (PBMCs), obtained at new diagnosis, from a patient treated with antithyroid drugs. The receptors shown here come from a woman aged 40-65 years with Graves disease.

This clonotype has a count of ten or more. The chain employs TRBV6-1 and TRBJ2-1, with 10 bases matching TRBD1. CDR1 is MNHNS, CDR2 SASEGT, per germline. The V and J ends lost 5 bases and 6 bases, in that order; junction bases with no gene match: 4. The CDR3 contains 14 residues. CDR3 residues: CASSPRTGGNEQFF. DNA for the CDR3: TGTGCCAGCAGTCCTCGGACAGGGGGCAATGAGCAGTTCTTC.

The table lists this clonotype with many counts. This chain links TRBV7-2 with TRBJ1-4, with a tentative D call TRBD1 (5 bases). Trimming removed 5 bases from V and 3 bases from J, with 16 bases in between. The CDR3 has 16 amino acids. The V gene's germline CDR1 is SGHTA and CDR2 FQGNSA. CDR3 loop: CASSPRRAGPNEKLFF. CDR3 bases: TGTGCCAGCAGCCCTAGGCGGGCAGGGCCTAATGAAAAACTGTTTTTT.

This clonotype appeared many times. The chain joins TRBV3-1 to TRBJ2-1, with 12 bases that match TRBD2. With 7 bases clipped from V and 3 bases from J, the junction kept 7 bases outside the gene matches. The CDR3 runs to 16 residues. Per germline, CDR1 LGHDT and CDR2 YNNKEL (reference sequence). The CDR3 DNA reads as TGTGCCAGCACCGACGAGGGACTAGCGGGCTACAATGAGCAGTTCTTC. This encodes CASTDEGLAGYNEQFF.

This clonotype occurred many times. V is TRBV12-3 or TRBV12-4 and J is TRBJ1-1; possible D gene TRBD1, 6 bases. CDR3 length: 14 residues. With 6 bases removed from V and 2 bases from J, the gap between germline ends came to 13 bases. CDR3: CASRAGTYNTEAFF. For the CDR3, the DNA is TGTGCCAGCAGGGCCGGGACATATAACACTGAAGCTTTCTTT.

This clonotype showed up many times. The rearrangement joins TRBV7-8 to TRBJ2-3; TRBD2 aligns across 12 bases. The V gene's germline CDR1 is SGHVS and CDR2 FQNEAQ. The CDR3 is made up of 16 amino acids. After removal of 4 bases from V and 0 bases from J, the junction contained 2 bases not matched to a gene. CDR3 nucleotide sequence: TGTGCCAGCAGCTGGACTAGCGGGGTGAGCACAGATACGCAGTATTTT. Translating it yields CASSWTSGVSTDTQYF.

This clonotype turned up a few times. This rearrangement joins TRBV30 to TRBJ2-1; 7 positions agree with TRBD1. The CDR3 is 14 amino acids. V was pared by 5 bases and J by 2 bases, with 6 bases of the junction left unmatched. Germline V gene lookup returns CDR1 GTSNPN and CDR2 SVGIG (reference sequence). The CDR3 bases are TGTGCCTGGGGAACAGGGGCGACCTACAATGAGCAGTTCTTC. Its protein product is CAWGTGATYNEQFF.

V and J are TRBV29-1 and TRBJ2-7; 8 bases fit TRBD1. Germline values: CDR1 SQVTM, CDR2 ANQGSEA. CDR3 length equals 12 residues. In nucleotides, the CDR3 is TGCAGTGCTCAGGGGGCTAGGTACGAGCAGTACTTC. Residues: CSAQGARYEQYF.

The sample holds a few counts of this clonotype. The chain is built from TRBV9 and TRBJ1-2; 9 nucleotides agree with TRBD1. CDR1 SGDLS and CDR2 YYNGEE come from the germline V gene. The CDR3 contains 15 residues. J lost 2 bases, V lost 4 bases, and 6 bases had no gene match. CDR3 DNA: TGTGCCAGCAGCCCGGGACAGGGCGTGAACTATGGCTACACCTTC. This gives the protein CASSPGQGVNYGYTF. The full variable domain, its missing parts supplied by reference TRBV9 and TRBJ1-2, is DSGVTQTPKHLITATGQRVTLRCSPRSGDLSVYWYQQSLDQGLQFLIQYYNGEERAKGNILERFSAQQFPDLHSELNLSSLELGDSALYFCASSPGQGVNYGYTFGSGTRLTVV.

The sample holds many counts of this clonotype. The chain joins TRBV2 to TRBJ2-1; D gene ambiguous. CDR3 length: 15 amino acids. Germline CDR1 reads SNHLY; CDR2 reads FYNNEI. Trimming removed 4 bases from V and 2 bases from J, with 12 bases in between. CDR3: CASSVGSRTYNEQFF. CDR3 sequence (DNA): TGTGCCAGCAGTGTCGGCAGTCGAACCTACAATGAGCAGTTCTTC.

This clonotype came up a few times. This chain connects TRBV20-1 to TRBJ2-1; D is uncertain. This CDR3 is built from 14 residues. Germline V CDR1 and CDR2: DFQATT, SNEGSKA (reference sequence). The ends were cut back, 6 bases at V and 1 base at J, with 13 bases in the middle. The CDR3 region is CSAVGLPSYNEQFF. The CDR3 DNA is TGCAGTGCAGTGGGCCTACCTTCCTACAATGAGCAGTTCTTC.

The chain combines TRBV6-1 with TRBJ1-3, with 7 bases aligning to TRBD1. Germline V CDR1 and CDR2: MNHNS, SASEGT. The CDR3 runs 16 residues. V was clipped by 6 bases and J by 3 bases; unmatched bases: 11. The chain's CDR3 is CASSRRTGAGGNTIYF. The DNA of the CDR3 is TGTGCCAGCAGCCGCCGCACAGGGGCGGGTGGAAACACCATATATTTT.

The chain joins TRBV13 to TRBJ2-2, with 7 bases identical to TRBD1. J lost 1 base, V lost 5 bases, and 4 bases had no gene match. CDR1 is PRHDT, CDR2 FYEKMQ, per germline (reference sequence). This CDR3 comprises 15 residues. The DNA for the CDR3 is TGTGCCAGCAGCAACCGGGACAGGAACACCGGGGAGCTGTTTTTT. It translates to CASSNRDRNTGELFF.

This clonotype was observed many times. The chain uses TRBV10-3 and TRBJ2-3; the match to TRBD1 covers 7 bases. The junction had 8 bases not matched to a gene; V was cut back by 8 bases and J by 12 bases. This CDR3 has 11 amino acids. CDR1 is ENHRY and CDR2 is SYGVKD in the germline V gene. The CDR3 protein is CAIGHRQGQYF. The CDR3 nucleotides read TGTGCCATCGGCCATAGACAGGGACAGTATTTT.

This clonotype was detected ten times or more. The chain joins TRBV7-2 to TRBJ1-2; TRBD1 matches 10 bases. The CDR3 runs to 16 residues. Germline V CDR1 and CDR2: SGHTA, FQGNSA. J lost 3 bases, V lost 1 base, and 5 bases had no gene match. CDR3 in amino acids: CASSLEAGTGDYGYTF. The CDR3 DNA reads TGTGCCAGCAGCTTAGAGGCCGGGACAGGGGACTATGGCTACACCTTC.

In this sample, this clonotype turned up many times. The J gene is TRBJ2-3, the V gene TRBV6-5; 8 bases line up with TRBD2. Trimming took 2 bases from V and 1 from J; bases not matched to a gene: 5. CDR1 is MNHEY, CDR2 SVGAGI, per germline. This CDR3 is 16 amino acids long. DNA for the CDR3: TGTGCCAGCAGTTACAGTAGCGGGGTAGGCACAGATACGCAGTATTTT. It is translated as CASSYSSGVGTDTQYF.

This clonotype was seen a few times. This chain links TRBV18 with TRBJ2-5, with a tentative D call TRBD1 (5 bases). The CDR3 loop spans 15 amino acids. Trimming left V 3 bases short and J 1 base short, with 12 bases between. Germline V gives CDR1 KGHSH, CDR2 LQKENI. In nucleotides, the CDR3 is TGTGCCAGCTCACCTATATTGGGGCTCCAAGAGACCCAGTACTTC. Translating it yields CASSPILGLQETQYF.

The chain joins TRBV7-8 to TRBJ2-5; maybe TRBD1 (7 bases). Germline CDR1 reads SGHVS; CDR2 reads FQNEAQ. The CDR3 is made up of 15 amino acids. V was cut by 7 bases and J by 5 bases, with 20 bases left in between. The CDR3 region is CASTLRREGGETQYF. CDR3 nucleotides: TGTGCCAGCACCCTGAGGAGGGAAGGGGGCGAGACCCAGTACTTC.

This clonotype was counted at least ten times. This chain connects TRBV20-1 to TRBJ2-1, with 10 bases identical to TRBD2. Looked up from germline, CDR1 is DFQATT and CDR2 is SNEGSKA (reference sequence). This CDR3 is 15 amino acids long. V was clipped by 6 bases and J by 0 bases; unmatched bases: 5. The CDR3: CSALIAGGSYNEQFF. DNA for the CDR3: TGCAGTGCACTAATAGCGGGGGGCTCCTACAATGAGCAGTTCTTC.

There are a few counts of this clonotype. The J gene is TRBJ1-5, the V gene TRBV19; 7 nucleotides agree with TRBD1. V was pared by 3 bases and J by 4 bases, with 15 bases of the junction left unmatched. CDR3 length: 18 amino acids. Germline V gene data show CDR1 as LNHDA and CDR2 as SQIVND (reference sequence). DNA of the CDR3: TGTGCCAGTAGTATTAATTTGAATTTGGCAGGGGGGAATCAGCCCCAGCATTTT. Translated: CASSINLNLAGGNQPQHF.

This clonotype appeared a few times. The chain couples TRBV19 to TRBJ1-2, with TRBD1 as a possible D gene (6 bases). CDR1 LNHDA and CDR2 SQIVND come from the germline V gene (reference sequence). This CDR3 is 16 amino acids long. Trimming stripped 7 bases from V and 1 base from J, with 19 bases between. The CDR3 reads CASTSLSTQGNYGYTF. The CDR3 bases are TGTGCCAGTACCTCATTGTCCACACAGGGTAACTATGGCTACACCTTC.

V usage is TRBV7-8 and J usage is TRBJ1-2; 8 nucleotides agree with TRBD1. CDR3 length: 13 amino acids. Germline V gene data show CDR1 as SGHVS and CDR2 as FQNEAQ. The trim removed 5 bases at V and 5 bases at J, leaving 4 bases unmatched. Here the CDR3 reads CASSKGQVYGYTF. The DNA for the CDR3 is TGTGCCAGCAGCAAGGGACAGGTTTATGGCTACACCTTC.